This T cell receptor (beta chain) was sequenced during a study of blood T cell repertoires in COVID-19. How the authors handled the data: How many nucleated cells were present was estimated from reference gene primer amplification. TCRdb's copy holds only in-frame clones and misses some; the assay was immunoSEQ multiplex PCR. D and trimming come from the DNA, and the V and J calls and clone size come from that table. Counted here are some 56,000 clones, 84% occurring once; the ten biggest clones make up 10% to 15%. V dropped 4 bases and J dropped 2 bases, with 15 bases sitting between them. CDR1 and CDR2 from the germline V gene are SGHRS and YFSETQ. This CDR3 is 15 amino acids long.

The sequence derives from a woman older than 75 with acute or convalescent COVID-19. Sample: peripheral blood. The rearrangement joins TRBV5-1 to TRBJ1-2; D not certain. CDR3 DNA: TGCGCCAGCAGCGTGGCTTCCACCGGGAACTATGGCTACACCTTC. Its protein product is CASSVASTGNYGYTF.